These T cell receptor beta chains were read from a single sample in a study of T cell repertoires in cytomegalovirus infection. These receptors' antigens are unknown. TCRdb re-called the reads with MiXCR, one entry per CDR3 protein. The table includes approximately 1,000,000 distinct CDR3 sequences, approximately 30% detected once. The sequences come from cultured CD8+ T cells from PBMCs, collected from culture after CMV antigen stimulation. Source of these receptors: a human donor in good health (CMV status not recorded). Some clones in this sample may be carry-over from other donors' samples. Both conserved end residues are part of each CDR3. A D gene is named only where the DNA matches it firmly. The size entry is marked missing in some rows and otherwise reads once, few, many or a size class.

V gene,J gene,D gene,CDR3 length,clone size,CDR3 DNA,CDR3 protein
TRBV12-3/TRBV12-4,TRBJ1-6,NA,11,many,TGTGCCAGCAGTTTGAGGGACACCCTCCACTTT,CASSLRDTLHF
TRBV11-2,TRBJ1-2,NA,17,NA,TGTGCCAGCAGCTTAGATCGAAGTGGCGGCAGTTACTATGGCTACACCTTC,CASSLDRSGGSYYGYTF
TRBV7-6,TRBJ2-2,NA,15,many,TGTGCCAGCAGTTACGACAGCTGGAACACCGGGGAGCTGTTTTTT,CASSYDSWNTGELFF
TRBV14,TRBJ2-6,NA,19,NA,TGTGCCAGCAGCCTGGCCCTGGGACTCCGGCGCTCTGGGGCCAACGTCCTGACTTTC,CASSLALGLRRSGANVLTF
TRBV5-6,TRBJ2-1,TRBD2,21,NA,TGTGCCAGCAGCTTTTACGTCAGACTAGCGGGGGTCCCTGTCCCCTACAATGAGCAGTTCTTC,CASSFYVRLAGVPVPYNEQFF
TRBV6-6,TRBJ2-1,TRBD1,16,NA,TGTGCCAGCAGTTACTCCCCGGACAGGGTCTACAATGAGCAGTTCTTC,CASSYSPDRVYNEQFF
TRBV11-2,TRBJ2-5,NA,14,few,TGTGCCAGCAGCCCTGGACGGGCGCAAGCGACCCAGTACTTC,CASSPGRAQATQYF
TRBV4-2,TRBJ2-6,NA,16,NA,TGTGCCAGCAGCCAAGAGAGGGTCTCTGGGGCCAACGTCCTGACTTTC,CASSQERVSGANVLTF
TRBV6-1,TRBJ2-1,TRBD1,15,few,TGTGCCAGCAGTGTTTGGCAGGGGGCTTCGAATGAGCAGTTCTTC,CASSVWQGASNEQFF
TRBV11-2,TRBJ2-5,TRBD2,17,NA,TGTGCCAGCAGCTTAGCTGGTAGCGGGGTGCCCCAAGAGACCCAGTACTTC,CASSLAGSGVPQETQYF
TRBV5-1,TRBJ1-2,TRBD1,14,NA,TGCGCCAGCAACGAGGGCGGGACAGGGGGCGCGGGTACCTTC,CASNEGGTGGAGTF
TRBV4-1,TRBJ1-2,NA,14,NA,TGCGCCAGCAGCCAAGCGAAGGGCGACTATGGCTACACCTTC,CASSQAKGDYGYTF
TRBV2,TRBJ1-2,TRBD1,17,few,TGTGCCAGCAGTGAATTGGGACAGGGGGCGCGCAGCTATGGCTACACCTTC,CASSELGQGARSYGYTF
TRBV7-8,TRBJ1-1,NA,14,many,TGTGCCAGCAGCTCAGACCAGGTGAACACTGAAGCTTTCTTT,CASSSDQVNTEAFF
TRBV7-6,TRBJ2-1,NA,17,many,TGTGCCAGCAGCCCCACACAGGCACGTAGCTCCTACAATGAGCAGTTCTTC,CASSPTQARSSYNEQFF
TRBV7-9,TRBJ2-1,NA,19,few,TGTGCCAGCATCCATGGGGACCGAGGTCGATTGAGGTTTTTCAATGAGCAGTTCTTC,CASIHGDRGRLRFFNEQFF
TRBV5-6,TRBJ1-5,TRBD1,15,few,TGTGCCAGCAGCACCGGGACAGGCGAATACCAGCCCCAGCATTTT,CASSTGTGEYQPQHF
TRBV9,TRBJ2-1,NA,15,once,TGTGCCAGCAACCCCTTGGACAGGACTAACAATGAGCAGTTCTTC,CASNPLDRTNNEQFF
TRBV7-2,TRBJ2-2,NA,18,few,TGTGCCAGCAGCCCCACGCCCGGGCCCGACCAGCCACCCGGGGAGCTGTTTTTT,CASSPTPGPDQPPGELFF
TRBV13,TRBJ2-7,TRBD1,15,NA,TGTGCCAGCCTAGGAAGGGACAGGGGTGGCGACGAGCAGTACTTC,CASLGRDRGGDEQYF
TRBV19,TRBJ1-2,NA,14,many,TGTGCCAGTAGTATTCTAACGGCGGGGCATGGCTACACCTTC,CASSILTAGHGYTF
TRBV19,TRBJ2-3,NA,14,few,TGTGCCAGTAGTATAGGATGGGAAACAGATACGCAGTATTTT,CASSIGWETDTQYF
TRBV2,TRBJ2-6,NA,16,few,TGTGCCAGCAGTGAATGGGGGGGCGCGGGGGCCAACGTCCTGACTTTC,CASSEWGGAGANVLTF
TRBV2,TRBJ2-1,TRBD1,14,few,TGTGCCAGCCAAGGGACAGGGGGAAACAATGAGCAGTTCTTC,CASQGTGGNNEQFF